Included here is one TCR beta chain sequence, with context. The data were taken from a study of T cell repertoires in MIS-A myocarditis. Here immunoSEQ multiplex PCR was the method, and the copy in TCRdb shows in-frame clones only, minus some. The table shows 14,000 to 15,000 clones, with 74% occurring only once. Sequencing was done on a sample of left ventricle heart tissue obtained at autopsy. The sequence was collected from a man between 18 and 29 years old with fulminant myocarditis from multisystem inflammatory syndrome in adults (MIS-A) after COVID-19.

For the CDR3, the DNA is TGTGCCAGCAGATTCAATGGACAGGGTGGTTATGGCTACACCTTC. As protein: CASRFNGQGGYGYTF. This chain links TRBV6-5 with TRBJ1-2; 8 nucleotides match TRBD1. Per germline, CDR1 MNHEY and CDR2 SVGAGI. V shed 6 bases, J shed 5 bases, and the junction held 11 bases outside the gene matches. The CDR3 totals 15 residues.